Listed here are 12 T cell receptor beta chains from one sample, sequenced in a study of blood T cell repertoires in COVID-19 (dated by TCRdb to the early 2020s). The library was built by means of the immunoSEQ multiplex PCR assay. TCRdb limited this immuneACCESS table to in-frame rearrangements with V and J called. A share of clones is missing; checked studies link under half to unresolved V genes, and the rest is unexplained. Across this sample there are around 240,000 clones, with over 80% seen only once. The ten largest clonotypes hold 1.2% of the sample. Sequenced: PBMCs or T cells enriched from blood (not recorded which). The receptors were gathered from a human donor in a cohort exposed to, infected with or recovered from COVID-19 (not recorded which). The donor label of this sample is uncertain.

This chain connects TRBV5-1 to TRBJ1-2; possibly TRBD1 for D (5 bases). The CDR3 extends over 15 amino acids. Germline CDR1 reads SGHRS; CDR2 reads YFSETQ. With 1 base removed from V and 8 bases from J, the gap between germline ends came to 18 bases. The CDR3 loop reads CASSLTEGLGGGYTF. Here the CDR3 DNA reads TGCGCCAGCAGCTTGACAGAGGGACTGGGAGGGGGCTACACCTTC.

This chain connects TRBV6-1 to TRBJ2-1, with D maybe TRBD2 (6 bases). CDR1 is MNHNS and CDR2 is SASEGT in the germline V gene. Trimming took 4 bases from V and 4 from J, leaving 17 bases between them. CDR3 size: 16 residues. The CDR3 spells CASSGSAGSKYNEQFF. The CDR3 DNA reads as TGTGCCAGCAGTGGGTCAGCGGGCTCCAAGTACAATGAGCAGTTCTTC.

In DNA form, the CDR3 reads TGTGCCTGGAGTCGGCAGTCGGGACAGCCCCAGCATTTT. The encoded protein is CAWSRQSGQPQHF. V and J are TRBV30 and TRBJ1-5; no clear D gene. CDR3 size: 13 residues. With 2 bases removed from V and 7 bases from J, the gap between germline ends came to 12 bases. Germline CDR1 reads GTSNPN; CDR2 reads SVGIG (reference sequence).

The chain uses TRBV19 and TRBJ1-3, with TRBD1 identical over 7 bases. Germline values: CDR1 LNHDA, CDR2 SQIVND (reference sequence). V gave up 4 bases and J gave up 2 bases; unmatched junction bases: 5. The CDR3 runs to 15 residues. The CDR3 loop is CASSSHTGAGNTIYF. As DNA, the CDR3 is TGTGCCAGTAGTAGCCACACAGGGGCTGGAAACACCATATATTTT.

The genes are TRBV5-8 and TRBJ2-2; perhaps TRBD1 as D (6 bases). With 4 bases removed from V and 4 bases from J, the gap between germline ends came to 20 bases. The CDR3 has 17 residues. Germline V lookup: CDR1 SGHTS, CDR2 YDEGEE. The CDR3 DNA follows: TGTGCCAGCAGCCTTTACCTCAGGGGCGGAGGCACCGGGGAGCTGTTTTTT. This gives the protein CASSLYLRGGGTGELFF. Looking up the rest from reference TRBV5-8 and TRBJ2-2 gives the full variable domain: EAGVTQSPTHLIKTRGQQATLRCSPISGHTSVYWYQQALGLGLQFLLWYDEGEERNRGNFPPRFSGRQFPNYSSELNVNALELEDSALYLCASSLYLRGGGTGELFFGEGSRLTVL.

This rearrangement joins TRBV5-8 to TRBJ1-5; D perhaps matches TRBD1 (5 bases). V lost 3 bases and J 9 bases, leaving 10 bases between the germline ends. The V gene's germline CDR1 is SGHTS and CDR2 YDEGEE. The CDR3 contains 12 residues. CDR3 DNA: TGTGCCAGCAGCTGGGGCACAAGGCCCCAGCATTTT. Translating gives CASSWGTRPQHF.

Only a few counts were recorded for this clone. The chain has TRBV10-3 and TRBJ1-2; 8 bases are a match to TRBD1. Per germline, CDR1 ENHRY and CDR2 SYGVKD. This CDR3 is 14 amino acids long. Germline trimming cut 6 bases from V and 10 bases from J; bases unmatched to any gene: 13. The CDR3 spells CAISVDRARSNYTF. CDR3 nucleotides: TGTGCCATCAGCGTGGACAGGGCCCGTTCAAACTACACCTTC.

The V call is TRBV5-1, the J call TRBJ2-3; 14 bases fit TRBD2. This CDR3 comprises 18 residues. The junction had 12 bases not matched to a gene; V was cut back by 5 bases and J by 4 bases. From germline, CDR1 is SGHRS and CDR2 YFSETQ. The CDR3 sequence: CASRGTSGGSLTADTQYF. The CDR3 nucleotides read TGCGCCAGCAGGGGGACTAGCGGGGGCTCGCTTACCGCAGATACGCAGTATTTT.

The chain uses TRBV30 and TRBJ1-6; D not resolved. Trimming cost V 1 base and J 9 bases, with 10 bases left between them. The CDR3 consists of 13 residues. CDR1 is GTSNPN and CDR2 is SVGIG in the germline V gene (reference sequence). CDR3 coding DNA: TGTGCCTGGAGTGGGAGCTCGGGTTCACCCCTCCACTTT. This translates into CAWSGSSGSPLHF.

The V call is TRBV12-2, the J call TRBJ1-1; TRBD1, the D gene given by the table, was not confirmed from the DNA. TRBV12-2 is a pseudogene. The CDR3 has 19 amino acids. The CDR3: CASRLVLTGDSPMNTEAFF. The CDR3 DNA reads TGTGCAAGTCGCTTAGTCCTGACAGGGGACTCCCCCATGAACACTGAAGCTTTCTTT.

The chain is built from TRBV27 and TRBJ2-7; 7 nucleotides align to TRBD2. Germline CDR1 is MNHEY and CDR2 is SMNVEV (reference sequence). The V segment lost 0 bases and the J segment 0 bases; nucleotides outside the gene matches: 11. The CDR3 extends over 18 amino acids. The CDR3 nucleotides are TGTGCCAGCAGTTTATCGGGGGGGAGTTACAGGAGCTCCTACGAGCAGTACTTC. It yields the protein CASSLSGGSYRSSYEQYF.

The chain couples TRBV6-5 to TRBJ1-6; D is uncertain. Trimming cost V 0 bases and J 8 bases, with 11 bases left between them. CDR3 size: 15 residues. CDR1 and CDR2 from the germline V gene are MNHEY and SVGAGI. The CDR3 bases are TGTGCCAGCAGTTACTCGCAGTCCGGAGATTCACCCCTCCACTTT. It encodes CASSYSQSGDSPLHF.